This T cell receptor beta chain was recovered during a study of blood T cells in healthy people across ages. This clonotype occurred many times. Alongside a J-beta primer mix, a sample-barcoded 5' primer served in a second PCR lasting about 7 to 11 cycles. MiXCR was run by TCRdb on the 5' RACE reads, yielding one entry per CDR3 protein. Altogether about 620,000 distinct CDR3 sequences are present, under 65% being singletons, with the ten largest covering approximately 13%. Deletions cut 5 bases from V and 5 bases from J, with 12 bases between. Germline CDR1 and CDR2: SGHAT and FQNNGV. The CDR3 covers 13 residues.

The rearrangement links TRBV11-2 to TRBJ2-5; the D is unclear. The clonotype originates from a woman aged 80 or older in good health. The specimen was blood. CDR3 in DNA: TGTGCCAGCAGCCCCCGCACCATGGAGACCCAGTACTTC. It specifies CASSPRTMETQYF.